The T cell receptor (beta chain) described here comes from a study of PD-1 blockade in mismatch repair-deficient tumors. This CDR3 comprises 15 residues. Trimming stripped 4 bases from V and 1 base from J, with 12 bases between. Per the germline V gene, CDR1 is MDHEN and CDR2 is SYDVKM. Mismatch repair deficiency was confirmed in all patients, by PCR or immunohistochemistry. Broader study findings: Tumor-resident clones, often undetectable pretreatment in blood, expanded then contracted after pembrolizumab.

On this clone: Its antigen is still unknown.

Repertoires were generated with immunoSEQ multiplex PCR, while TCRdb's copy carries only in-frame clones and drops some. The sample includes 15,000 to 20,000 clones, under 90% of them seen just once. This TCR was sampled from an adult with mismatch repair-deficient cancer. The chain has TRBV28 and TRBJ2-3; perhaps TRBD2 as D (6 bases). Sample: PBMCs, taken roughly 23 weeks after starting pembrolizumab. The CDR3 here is CASSSPPSGTDTQYF. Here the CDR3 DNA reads TGTGCCAGCAGTTCGCCACCTAGCGGCACAGATACGCAGTATTTT.